This TCR beta chain originates from a study of blood T cells in healthy people across ages. Whole-study results and caveats: Measured against age, TCR beta diversity per million T cells decreased in a roughly linear manner.

The use of a sample-barcoded 5' primer and a J-beta primer mix characterized a second PCR of roughly 7 to 11 cycles. All cDNA molecules were each tagged by a template-switch adaptor with 12 random nucleotides. TCRdb redid the calling of the 5' RACE reads with MiXCR, one entry per CDR3 protein. Of about 800,000 distinct CDR3 sequences in the sample, 20% to 30% were seen once. This clonotype has more than one count but fewer than ten. The antigen remains undetermined. Looked up from germline, CDR1 is DFQATT and CDR2 is SNEGSKA (reference sequence). The CDR3 has 15 amino acids. V lost 0 bases, J lost 5 bases, and 5 bases stayed unmatched. This sample was also put to use in a study of T cells of mothers and their children.

The sequence was collected from a boy younger than 18 in good health. The rearrangement uses TRBV20-1 and TRBJ2-5; 11 positions agree with TRBD2. The sample consisted of blood. As DNA, the CDR3 is TGCAGTGCTAGAGATCCACTAGCGGGAGCCGAGACCCAGTACTTC. Protein: CSARDPLAGAETQYF.